Following are 2 T cell receptor beta chains from one sample sequenced in a study of beta chain features in type 1 diabetes (dated by TCRdb to 2017 to 2018). The research as a whole found: Type 1 diabetes patients showed a moderate but significant shortening of TCRB CDR3 length in all four CD4+ subsets.

Antigen specificity for these receptors is unknown. Receptor amplification or capture employed the immunoSEQ multiplex PCR assay. The entire amount of isolated RNA was reverse transcribed using the High Capacity cDNA Reverse Transcription Kit, so the sequenced TCRB transcripts were expressed ones. Drawn from immuneACCESS, this table holds only the in-frame rearrangements with V and J called that TCRdb kept. Clones are partly lost; checked studies trace under half to an unresolved V gene and leave the rest unexplained. Within this sample are a few hundred thousand clones, with approximately 25% of them counted one time only. Roughly 0.011% of the sample is in the top ten clones. Specimen: naive CD4+ T cells from blood. The sample's cell subset or site label is to be understood as: true naive CD4+ T cells. These TCRs come from a woman in her 30s with type 1 diabetes.

This chain uses TRBV15 with TRBJ2-7, with D hard to call. The germline CDR1 and CDR2 sequences are LNHNV and YYDKDF (reference sequence). The CDR3 contains 14 residues. The germline V and J ends were trimmed by 0 bases and 4 bases, with 10 bases remaining between them. As DNA, the CDR3 is TGTGCCACCAGCAGAGACCTCGTTGCGTACGAGCAGTACTTC. Amino acids: CATSRDLVAYEQYF.

This clone has more than one count but fewer than ten. The chain has TRBV15 and TRBJ2-3; D is perhaps TRBD2 (6 bases). The germline V gene has CDR1 LNHNV and CDR2 YYDKDF (reference sequence). V lost 3 bases to trimming and J lost 0 bases, with 13 bases between them. This CDR3 comprises 16 residues. The CDR3 region is CATSRGSGSSTDTQYF. CDR3 DNA sequence: TGTGCCACCAGCAGGGGAAGCGGGTCTAGCACAGATACGCAGTATTTT.